This T cell receptor beta chain was recovered during a study of regulatory T cells in long-lasting Graves disease. This clonotype appeared a few times. Antigen specificity is unknown. Regarding the study as a whole: The persistent group shared 2,500 to 3,000 public clonotypes, more than the roughly 970 shared by new patients. A reduction in accuracy may have resulted from the small sample size.

Both iRepertoire HTBI primers and Arm-PCR of CDR3 regions were used to build the TCR beta libraries. Original analysis: The samples included approximately 60 TRBV and some 15 TRBJ segments. From the multiplex PCR reads, TCRdb called clonotypes with MiXCR, one entry per CDR3 protein. The V and J calls and clone size come from TCRdb's table, not from the authors' own analysis. The sample lists about 240,000 distinct CDR3 sequences, around 20% occurring once. Sample time point: newly diagnosed GD, antithyroid drugs for less than 3 months. PBMC-derived RNA was used for the TCR library. Graves' disease diagnosis used American Thyroid Association guidelines. Germline V lookup: CDR1 LGHNA, CDR2 YSLEER. This CDR3 is built from 17 residues. Trimming shortened V by 0 bases and J by 2 bases, and 15 bases separated the two germline ends.

The J gene is TRBJ2-3, the V gene TRBV4-3, with a weak D call TRBD2 (5 bases). The input for sequencing was peripheral blood mononuclear cells (PBMCs), taken at new diagnosis, from a patient treated with antithyroid drugs. This receptor was identified in a female donor with Graves disease. The CDR3 region has the DNA TGCGCCAGCAGCCAAGATCCGGCGGGTGCCTCCACAGATACGCAGTATTTT. This encodes CASSQDPAGASTDTQYF.